This T cell receptor beta chain was recovered during a study of cytomegalovirus exposure and HLA in healthy donors (dated by TCRdb to 2015 to 2018). As for the study more broadly: In an earlier analysis of 550 to 750 of the donors, 276 Gb of sequence data and roughly 100 million unique TCR beta sequences from roughly 180 million T cells were reported. Among the 398 genotyped donors, more than 70% belonged to the genetic ancestry cluster associated with self-reported Caucasian donors. A later analysis re-examined previously published TCR beta repertoires from just over 650 donors and added high-resolution HLA genotyping to investigate patterns of TCR occurrence. Donor age, sex, ethnicity and CMV serostatus were compiled together with the repertoire data. Besides the first cohort of roughly 700 subjects, a separate validation cohort made up of 90 to 150 different subjects was used. An early release covering about 600 HLA-typed donors comprised approximately 290 gigabases of sequencing data and about 90 million unique TCR sequences. The number of typed donors differed by locus: about 629-630 for A, B, C, DRB1 and DQB1; 500 to 550 for DQA1; approximately 610 for DPA1; and 400 to 480 for DPB1. Roughly five DR-DQ haplotypes were treated as single units for association and clustering because of strong linkage in the cohort. In an earlier analysis of several hundred of the donors, high-throughput TCR beta sequencing was used to judge whether each TCR beta V gene segment behaved as functional or pseudogenic. In the later analysis, no new phenotypic data were used to find candidate immune exposures; instead, reliance was placed on TCR beta sequences and their occurrence across donors. Genome-wide SNP genotypes for about 65% of the roughly 700 donors were used in a later genetic analysis, which treated that subset as a discovery cohort. The study profiled the T cell repertoires of approximately 700 subjects by immunosequencing and related them to cytomegalovirus serostatus. Among about 370 genotyped donors of the cohort, an average of roughly 230,000 unique TCR beta nucleotide sequences was sequenced per donor, of which roughly 17% were non-productive. All discovery cohort repertoires had been generated using a single sequencing platform. The study aimed to test whether cataloging public T cell receptors could reveal signatures of past pathogen exposure. To predict cytomegalovirus infection status, the study combined high-throughput TCR immunosequencing, statistical association of individual TCRs with disease status, and machine learning. HLA typing covered class I and class II loci at four-digit resolution.

Overall study outcomes, separate from this receptor: When HLA alleles, especially DR and DQ, strongly co-occurred, attributing TCR associations to individual alleles was difficult. The study gave a list of under 200 TCR beta chains associated with cytomegalovirus. Compared with equally common non-associated chains, HLA-associated TCR beta chains in a later analysis were more clonally expanded and had lower generation probabilities. Most TCR sequences were seen in very few donors, while some public TCRs were found in many individuals. According to the authors, the approach could potentially be generalized to other disease states and immunological phenotypes. Some IMGT-functional V segments, including TRBV6-2 and TRBV6-3, could not be told apart with the 87-base-pair reads, so those segments were excluded. Because HLA typing was missing for some donors at each locus, association tests included only the typed subset. CMV serostatus was the only immune exposure information available for the cohort. Broadly in line with IMGT annotations, most TCR beta V segments showed up in productive rearrangements about 87% or about 30% of the time in an earlier analysis of about 500 of the donors. Correlated functional status among segregating V segments might be attributable to linkage disequilibrium, but an unknown experimental factor could not be ruled out. A few of the identified cytomegalovirus-associated TCR beta chains were confirmed in vitro to be specific for cytomegalovirus antigens. Over 15 rarely observed V segments, including chromosome 9 orphons, were excluded from the earlier analysis of approximately 600 of the donors because counts were too low. Several of the top co-occurrence clusters appeared to be linked to parvovirus B19, influenza, CMV and Epstein-Barr virus, according to a later analysis. In a later analysis, the rate of TCR association differed among HLA loci, with DRB1 alleles having the most associated TCRs and HLA-C alleles having the fewest. In both the original and validation cohorts, the classifier was reported to diagnose cytomegalovirus status with high specificity and sensitivity. According to a later genetic analysis, donors in an Asian-associated ancestry cluster had fewer N-insertions in productive TCRs than the approximately 670-donor mean. In a later analysis, most CMV-associated TCR beta chains were found to appear HLA-restricted, with HLA associations seemingly driven largely by CMV exposure. Sequencing depth was assumed to be roughly uniform across donors in the presence/absence analyses, though that assumption may not hold. A cluster of highly shared sequence variants was judged likely to represent a technical artifact of the sequencing pipeline. V-gene and J-gene trimming of TCR beta chains was associated with a missense DCLRE1C variant in a later genetic analysis, and the association was replicated in an independent cohort. A further reported finding was that TCR beta sequences accurately predicted the HLA-A and HLA-B alleles for most subjects in the first cohort. In this cohort, only TCR beta chains were sequenced, and detectable features were limited by the absence of alpha or paired-chain data. A later analysis associated 16,951 TCR beta sequences with specific HLA alleles at a false discovery rate of 0.05.

V gives up 2 bases and J gives up 6 bases, and the segment between their germline ends measures 16 bases. The CDR3 runs 16 residues from the cysteine to the phenylalanine. Of all the DNA, just the CDR3 is kept, 48 bases in frame from base 1. The germline V gene provides CDR1 MNHEY and CDR2 SVGAGI. Remarks on this clone: Its antigen is unknown. One base away there is no much larger clone; base qualities are not given.

In total, 600 or so healthy bone marrow donors made up the cohort. At the time of sampling, every cohort member was nominally healthy, though immune exposures that went unrecorded were likely present. The donor was CMV seropositive and was included in the group of 270 or so seropositive cohort members. Each donor provided a peripheral blood sample, and peripheral blood mononuclear cells were used for TCR beta sequencing. The Qiagen DNeasy Blood Extraction Kit was used to extract genomic DNA from the blood cell samples. Library generation was performed with the immunoSEQ multiplex PCR assay. For the multiplex PCR, a mixture combining 60 forward primers for TCR Vbeta segments and 13 reverse primers for TCR Jbeta segments was used. A multiplex PCR assay on genomic DNA amplified the CDR3 region of rearranged TCR beta genes. On the Illumina HiSeq System, the amplified TCR beta libraries were sequenced as 87-base-pair reads. In the original analysis: A later analysis counted tens of millions of unique TCR beta chains across the 666 repertoires, and roughly 10 million of these chains were shared by at least two donors. A nearest-neighbor algorithm error-corrected the raw reads and collapsed the reads into unique sequences, merging closely related sequences to remove PCR and sequencing errors. V, D and J gene segments were assigned by aligning CDR3 sequences to IMGT reference sequences. For a sequence to be retained, a match of at least six nucleotides was required to both a V gene segment and a J gene segment. A rearrangement was called productive if the CDR3 had no stop codons and remained in frame with V and J, and every other rearrangement was called non-productive. Following IMGT convention, CDR3 was defined as the stretch from the second conserved V-encoded cysteine up to the conserved J-encoded phenylalanine. Sequences without an unambiguous match to a single V gene segment were excluded from the earlier analysis of about 600 of the donors. An earlier analysis of a few hundred of the donors called V segments functional above 56.7% productive rearrangements and segregating when the between-donor standard deviation exceeded 5%. A statistical classification framework was built to diagnose cytomegalovirus status from the catalog of TCR beta chain sequences. V and J gene assignment, in a later analysis, came from comparing TCR nucleotide sequences with IMGT/GENE-DB human TR gene sequences. A later analysis assigned CDR3 sequences and most-parsimonious VDJ recombination scenarios with the TCRdist pipeline. In a later analysis, each TCR beta chain was defined by its CDR3 amino acid sequence together with its V-gene family, and reads lacking a unique V-gene family were excluded. A later analysis removed 500 to 600 highly shared, low-generation-probability nucleotide sequences to deal with suspected cross-contamination and a sequencing artifact. In a later analysis, a clonal expansion index for each public chain was calculated from normalized within-repertoire ranks of inferred template counts. In a later analysis, generation probabilities were computed using a VDJ recombination model fitted to out-of-frame rearrangements, and the results were checked against IGoR. In a later analysis, hypergeometric tests were used to score TCR-TCR, TCR-HLA and TCR-CMV co-occurrence, with a repertoire-size bias correction applied to TCR pairs. To estimate false discovery rates, a later analysis permuted the HLA or CMV assignments 20 times. In a later analysis, co-occurring TCRs were grouped using DBSCAN, and TCRdist sequence similarity was added for clustering within HLA-allele-positive subsets. Repertoires with fewer than 30,000 or more than 120,000 public chains, plus five repertoires with anomalous nucleotide sharing, were excluded from co-occurrence clustering. TCRdb provides this immuneACCESS table in a form limited to in-frame rearrangements. Some clones are lacking; in checked studies, under half of them reflect an unresolved V gene, and why the rest are absent is not known. D and trimming come from the DNA, and the V and J calls and clone size come from that table. The sample table contains approximately 100,000 clones; only one count was recorded for less than 75% of them. Together, the top ten hold roughly a tenth of the sample.

This clonotype originated in a man aged 40-55 years in good health and CMV-seropositive. Sequencing was performed on PBMCs. The chain uses TRBV6-5 and TRBJ2-2, with TRBD1 perhaps the D gene, on 6 matching bases. The CDR3 corresponds to CASSYERAGVSGELFF. The sequence in DNA is TGTGCCAGCAGTTACGAACGGGCAGGGGTGTCCGGGGAGCTGTTTTTT.